This paragraph reports one T cell receptor (beta chain). This sample was included in a study of TIL therapy for anti-PD-1-resistant metastatic lung cancer. Study-level information: Tumors were harvested before any PD-1/PD-L1 blockade. Median patient age was 54, ranging 38-75 years. Half of patients were current or former smokers.

Time point described: pre-treatment sample, taken before nivolumab and TIL therapy. The germline gives CDR1 MDHEN, CDR2 SYDVKM. Deletions cut 2 bases from V and 11 bases from J, with 10 bases between. The CDR3 consists of 13 residues. This was the immunoSEQ v3 assay. Survey-level samples got some 2 million read pairs; deep-level samples got about 5-6.5 million. TCRdb's table, derived via immunoSEQ multiplex PCR, lists solely in-frame clones and lacks some. The table lists tens of thousands of clones, about 86% of them singletons, with about 5% in the top ten. The receptor comes from a person aged 30 to 80 with non-small cell lung cancer. Here the sequenced sample was blood, taken at baseline. V is TRBV28 and J is TRBJ1-6, with D hard to call. The CDR3 coding sequence is TGTGCCAGCAGTTTAGGGCGGGCGCCACCCCTCCACTTT. Translating it yields CASSLGRAPPLHF.